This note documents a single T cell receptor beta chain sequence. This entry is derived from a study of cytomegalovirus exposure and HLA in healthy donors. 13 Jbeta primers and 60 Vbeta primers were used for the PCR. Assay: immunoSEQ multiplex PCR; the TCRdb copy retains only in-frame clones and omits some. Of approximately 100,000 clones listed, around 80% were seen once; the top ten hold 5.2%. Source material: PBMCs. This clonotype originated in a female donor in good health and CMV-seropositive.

DNA for the CDR3: TGTGCCAGCAGCTTAGTGGCAGGGCTAAACACCATATATTTT. As protein: CASSLVAGLNTIYF. This chain joins TRBV7-6 and TRBJ1-3; perhaps TRBD1 as D (5 bases). This CDR3 comprises 14 residues. Germline-derived CDR1 and CDR2 are SGHVS and FNYEAQ. V lost 1 base and J 6 bases, leaving 10 bases between the germline ends.